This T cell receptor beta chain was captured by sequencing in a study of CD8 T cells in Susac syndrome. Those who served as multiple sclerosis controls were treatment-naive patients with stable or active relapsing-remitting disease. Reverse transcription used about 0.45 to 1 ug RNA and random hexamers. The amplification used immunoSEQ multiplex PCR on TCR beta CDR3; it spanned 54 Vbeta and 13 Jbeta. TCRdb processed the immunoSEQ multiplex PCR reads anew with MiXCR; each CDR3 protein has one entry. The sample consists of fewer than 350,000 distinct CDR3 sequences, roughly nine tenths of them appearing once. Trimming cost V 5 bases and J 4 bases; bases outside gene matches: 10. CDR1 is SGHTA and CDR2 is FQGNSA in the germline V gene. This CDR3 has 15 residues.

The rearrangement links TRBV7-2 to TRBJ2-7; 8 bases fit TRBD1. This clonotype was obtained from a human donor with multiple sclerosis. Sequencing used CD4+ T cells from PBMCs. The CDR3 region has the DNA TGTGCCAGCAGCCTAAGGGGGGACAGGTCATACGAGCAGTACTTC. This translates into CASSLRGDRSYEQYF.